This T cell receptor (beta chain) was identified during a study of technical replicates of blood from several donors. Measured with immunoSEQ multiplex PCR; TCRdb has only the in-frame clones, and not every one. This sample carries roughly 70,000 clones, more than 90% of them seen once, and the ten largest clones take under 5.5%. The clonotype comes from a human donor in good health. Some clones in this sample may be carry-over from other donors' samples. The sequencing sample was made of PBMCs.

CDR3: CASGPTTYEQYF. The CDR3 region has the DNA TGTGCCAGCGGCCCCACTACCTACGAGCAGTACTTC. The genes are TRBV25-1 and TRBJ2-7; the D is unclear. CDR3 size: 12 residues. CDR1 MGHDK and CDR2 SYGVNS come from the germline V gene. Trimming left V 8 bases short and J 2 bases short, with 10 bases between.